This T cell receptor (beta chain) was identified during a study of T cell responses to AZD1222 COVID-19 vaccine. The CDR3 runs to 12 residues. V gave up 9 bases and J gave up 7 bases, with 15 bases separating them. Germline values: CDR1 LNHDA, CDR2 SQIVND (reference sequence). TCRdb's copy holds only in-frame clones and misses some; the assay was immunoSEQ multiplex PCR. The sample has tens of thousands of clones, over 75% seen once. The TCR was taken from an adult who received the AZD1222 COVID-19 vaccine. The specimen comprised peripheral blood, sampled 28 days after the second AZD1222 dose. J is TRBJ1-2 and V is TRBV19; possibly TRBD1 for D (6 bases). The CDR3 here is CASGRGRGGYTF. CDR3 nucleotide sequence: TGTGCCAGCGGACGGGGGCGGGGTGGCTACACCTTC.